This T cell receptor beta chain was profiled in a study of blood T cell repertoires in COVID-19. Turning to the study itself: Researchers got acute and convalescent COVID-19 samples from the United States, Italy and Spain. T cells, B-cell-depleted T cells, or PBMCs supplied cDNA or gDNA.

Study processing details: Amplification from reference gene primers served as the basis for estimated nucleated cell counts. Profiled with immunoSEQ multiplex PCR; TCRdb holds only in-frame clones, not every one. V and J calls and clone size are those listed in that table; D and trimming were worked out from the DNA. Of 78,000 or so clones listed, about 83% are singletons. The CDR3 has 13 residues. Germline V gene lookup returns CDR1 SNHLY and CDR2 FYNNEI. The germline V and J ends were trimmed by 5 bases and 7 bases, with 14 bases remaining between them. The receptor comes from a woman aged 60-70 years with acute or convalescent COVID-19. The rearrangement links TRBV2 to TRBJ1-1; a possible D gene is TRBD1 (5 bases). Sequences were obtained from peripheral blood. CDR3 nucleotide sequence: TGTGCCAGCAGTCCCCCGGACACGGTTGAAGCTTTCTTT. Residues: CASSPPDTVEAFF.